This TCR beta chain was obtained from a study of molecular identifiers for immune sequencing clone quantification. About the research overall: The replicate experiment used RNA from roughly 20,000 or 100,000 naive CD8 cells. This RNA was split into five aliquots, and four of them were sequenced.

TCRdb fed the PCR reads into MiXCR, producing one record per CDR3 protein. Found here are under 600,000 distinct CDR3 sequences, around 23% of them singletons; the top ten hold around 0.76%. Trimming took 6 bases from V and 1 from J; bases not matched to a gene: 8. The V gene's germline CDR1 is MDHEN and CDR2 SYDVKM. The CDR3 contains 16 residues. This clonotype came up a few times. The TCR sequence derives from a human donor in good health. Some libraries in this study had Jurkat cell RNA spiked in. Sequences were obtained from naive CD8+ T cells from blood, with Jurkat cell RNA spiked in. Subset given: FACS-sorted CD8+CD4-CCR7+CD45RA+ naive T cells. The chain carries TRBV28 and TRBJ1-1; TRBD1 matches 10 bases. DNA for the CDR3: TGTGCCAGCAGCCCTCGAAGGGACAGGGGGAACACTGAAGCTTTCTTT. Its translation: CASSPRRDRGNTEAFF.